This section outlines one T cell receptor (beta chain) sequence together with its context. The data stem from a study of blood T cell repertoires in COVID-19. Study overall: Acute-phase and convalescent COVID-19 samples originated in the United States, Italy and Spain. The analysed material was cDNA or gDNA that came from T cells, B-cell-depleted T cells, or PBMCs.

Profiling relied on immunoSEQ multiplex PCR, and the TCRdb table lists in-frame clones only, not all of them. Counted here are approximately 140,000 clones, 70% to 90% occurring once; the ten biggest clones make up around 8.4%. The sample was peripheral blood. This sequence was found in an older woman with acute or convalescent COVID-19.

CDR3: CASSHNVQSDKTQYF. The CDR3 region has the DNA TGTGCCAGCAGCCACAACGTCCAGAGTGACAAGACCCAGTACTTC. The gene calls are TRBV7-9 and TRBJ2-5, with no clear D. Trimming cost V 5 bases and J 6 bases, with 19 bases left between them. This CDR3 contains 15 residues. Germline assignment: CDR1 SEHNR and CDR2 FQNEAQ (reference sequence).